The T cell receptor (beta chain) under discussion was sequenced for a study of blood T cell repertoires in COVID-19. This clone was detected only once. The CDR3 covers 13 residues. With V trimmed by 6 bases and J by 2 bases, 3 bases remained unmatched. Per the original methods: By means of reference gene primer amplification, nucleated cell counts were estimated. The table came from immunoSEQ multiplex PCR; TCRdb's copy has only in-frame clones and leaves some out. V, J and clone size were drawn from that table, and D and trimming were deduced from the DNA. This repertoire shows 150,000 to 200,000 clones, about 85% found once; its top ten account for about 9.4%.

The source material was peripheral blood. The sequence came from an elderly woman with acute or convalescent COVID-19. The rearrangement joins TRBV12-3 or TRBV12-4 to TRBJ2-5; 7 nucleotides line up with TRBD2. The CDR3, as DNA: TGTGCCAGCAGCCTAGCGGCTCAAGAGACCCAGTACTTC. It yields the protein CASSLAAQETQYF.